This T cell receptor beta chain is drawn from a study of cytomegalovirus exposure and HLA in healthy donors. The study ran its PCR with 60 Vbeta and 13 Jbeta primers. The assay was immunoSEQ multiplex PCR, and TCRdb's table has in-frame clones only and misses some. The sample lists tens of thousands of clones; roughly 86% were seen once. This CDR3 spans 16 amino acids. J was trimmed by 4 bases and V by 4 bases; bases with no gene match: 12. The germline gives CDR1 LNHDA, CDR2 SQIVND (reference sequence). Findings and limits, study-wide: A later analysis appeared to link common viral pathogens to several of the most significant clusters. Specificity of a few CMV-associated chains for CMV antigens was verified in vitro.

In the case of this clone: Its target is not known.

Sequences were obtained from PBMCs. V and J are TRBV19 and TRBJ2-7; the match to TRBD2 covers 8 bases. This TCR was recovered from a woman aged 18-29 years in good health and CMV-seropositive. CDR3 coding DNA: TGTGCCAGTAGTACACCTCAGCGGGAGTATCGATACGAGCAGTACTTC. Translating gives CASSTPQREYRYEQYF.